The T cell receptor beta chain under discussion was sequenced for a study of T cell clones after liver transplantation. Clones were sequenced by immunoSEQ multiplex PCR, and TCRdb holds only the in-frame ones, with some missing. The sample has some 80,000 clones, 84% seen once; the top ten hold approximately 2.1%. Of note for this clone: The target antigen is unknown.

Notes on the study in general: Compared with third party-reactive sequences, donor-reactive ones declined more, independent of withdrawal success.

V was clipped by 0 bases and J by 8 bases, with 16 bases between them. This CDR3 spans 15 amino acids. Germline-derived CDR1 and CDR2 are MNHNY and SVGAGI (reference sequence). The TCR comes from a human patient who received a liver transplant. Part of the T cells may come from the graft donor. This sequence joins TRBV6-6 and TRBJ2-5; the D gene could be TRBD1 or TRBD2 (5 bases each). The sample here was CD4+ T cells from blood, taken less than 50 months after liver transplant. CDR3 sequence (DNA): TGTGCCAGCAGTTACTCGGGGACCCTCGGTAACACCCAGTACTTC. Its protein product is CASSYSGTLGNTQYF.